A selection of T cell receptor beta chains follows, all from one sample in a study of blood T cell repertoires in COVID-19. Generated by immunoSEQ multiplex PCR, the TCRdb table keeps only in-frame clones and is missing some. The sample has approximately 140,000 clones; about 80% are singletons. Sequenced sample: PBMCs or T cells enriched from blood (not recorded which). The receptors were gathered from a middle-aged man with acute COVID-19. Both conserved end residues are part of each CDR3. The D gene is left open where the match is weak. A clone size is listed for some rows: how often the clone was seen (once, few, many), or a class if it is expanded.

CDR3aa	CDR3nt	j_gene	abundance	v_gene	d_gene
CASSARTEAFF	TGTGCCAGCAGTGCGCGCACTGAAGCTTTCTTT	TRBJ1-1	-	TRBV25-1	-
CASSPMTSGGTDTQYF	TGTGCCAGCAGTCCGATGACTAGCGGGGGCACAGATACGCAGTATTTT	TRBJ2-3	-	TRBV28	TRBD2
CSVESTGGLYNEQFF	TGCAGCGTTGAATCCACCGGGGGGCTTTACAATGAGCAGTTCTTC	TRBJ2-1	-	TRBV29-1	-
CASSPDTLAGNTIYF	TGTGCCAGCTCTCCCGACACTTTAGCTGGAAACACCATATATTTT	TRBJ1-3	-	TRBV18	-
CASSREKAFF	TGTGCCAGTAGTCGAGAAAAAGCTTTCTTT	TRBJ1-1	-	TRBV19	-
CASSQSNTGELFF	TGTGCCAGCAGCCAAAGCAACACCGGGGAGCTGTTTTTT	TRBJ2-2	-	TRBV3-1/TRBV3-2	-
CASSVGGGGPNQPQHF	TGTGCCAGCAGCGTAGGGGGAGGCGGTCCTAATCAGCCCCAGCATTTT	TRBJ1-5	-	TRBV7-9	-
CAISEGLGPLGNTIYF	TGTGCCATCAGTGAAGGACTTGGGCCGTTGGGAAACACCATATATTTT	TRBJ1-3	-	TRBV10-3	-
CASTSGLALSEQYF	TGTGCCAGCACTTCGGGACTAGCTCTTTCCGAGCAGTACTTC	TRBJ2-7	-	TRBV6-5	TRBD2
CASSKGRENTGELFF	TGTGCCAGTAGTAAGGGCAGGGAGAACACCGGGGAGCTGTTTTTT	TRBJ2-2	-	TRBV19	-
CASGTGAEGNSPLHF	TGCGCCAGCGGGACAGGCGCGGAGGGTAATTCACCCCTCCACTTT	TRBJ1-6	-	TRBV4-1	TRBD1
CASSSSAEGAGGYTF	TGTGCCAGCAGTTCCTCTGCTGAGGGGGCAGGTGGCTACACCTTC	TRBJ1-2	once	TRBV6-5	TRBD1
CATSRVRGGRVTEAFF	TGTGCCACCAGCAGAGTTAGGGGTGGTCGGGTCACTGAAGCTTTCTTT	TRBJ1-1	-	TRBV15	-
CASSPPGDSAGYEQYF	TGTGCCAGTAGTCCCCCGGGCGACTCGGCGGGCTACGAGCAGTACTTC	TRBJ2-7	many	TRBV19	-
CASITGIGTEAFF	TGTGCCAGCATTACCGGGATAGGCACTGAAGCTTTCTTT	TRBJ1-1	-	TRBV2	-
CASSPNRRWDGYTF	TGTGCCAGCTCACCAAACAGGCGTTGGGATGGCTACACCTTC	TRBJ1-2	-	TRBV18	-
CASSYKTHSGANVLTF	TGCGCCAGCAGCTACAAGACTCACTCTGGGGCCAACGTCCTGACTTTC	TRBJ2-6	-	TRBV5-1	-
CASSPREVNYGYTF	TGTGCCAGCAGCCCCAGGGAAGTGAACTATGGCTACACCTTC	TRBJ1-2	-	TRBV5-8	-